The 6 T cell receptor beta chains reported below all come from one sample, sequenced in a study of shared clonotypes between healthy human individuals. Some clones are missing from TCRdb's copy, which holds only in-frame ones; the method was immunoSEQ multiplex PCR. The sample includes hundreds of thousands of clones, more than 70% of them seen just once. Input material: memory CD4+ T cells sorted from blood. Indicated subset: CD45RA-negative fraction. The receptors here all came from a woman between 25 and 40 years old in good health.

This clone was observed once. The J gene is TRBJ1-1, the V gene TRBV28, with D possibly being TRBD1 (6 bases). This CDR3 is built from 15 residues. V was shortened by 2 bases and J by 7 bases, with 17 bases between the two germline ends. The germline V gene has CDR1 MDHEN and CDR2 SYDVKM. The CDR3 nucleotides read TGTGCCAGCAGTTTACAAAGTGGCCTCAGGGGTGAAGCTTTCTTT. It encodes CASSLQSGLRGEAFF.

J is TRBJ2-7 and V is TRBV27; 9 positions agree with TRBD2. The CDR3 consists of 15 residues. From germline, CDR1 is MNHEY and CDR2 SMNVEV (reference sequence). The J segment lost 2 bases and the V segment lost 2 bases, leaving 4 bases of the junction unmatched. In DNA form, the CDR3 reads TGTGCCAGCAGTTTAGGCGGGAGGGCCCCCTACGAGCAGTACTTC. Its protein product is CASSLGGRAPYEQYF.

The chain's CDR3 is CATGLADPPEQYF. The CDR3 DNA reads as TGTGCCACGGGACTAGCGGACCCACCCGAGCAGTACTTC. The rearrangement joins TRBV28 to TRBJ2-7; TRBD2 matches at 11 bases. CDR1 is MDHEN and CDR2 is SYDVKM in the germline V gene. Losses at the gene ends were 10 bases for V and 6 bases for J; bases not matched to a gene: 8. This CDR3 is built from 13 residues.

V is TRBV18 and J is TRBJ1-1; tentative D call: TRBD1 (5 bases). In germline, CDR1 is KGHSH, CDR2 LQKENI. The V end was cut by 0 bases, the J end by 1 base, with 9 bases between. This CDR3 is built from 15 residues. The CDR3 is CASSPPARENTEAFF. The CDR3 bases are TGTGCCAGCTCACCACCGGCCAGGGAGAACACTGAAGCTTTCTTT. Complete variable domain (other parts from reference TRBV18 and TRBJ1-1): NAGVMQNPRHLVRRRGQEARLRCSPMKGHSHVYWYRQLPEEGLKFMVYLQKENIIDESGMPKERFSAEFPKEGPSILRIQQVVRGDSAAYFCASSPPARENTEAFFGQGTRLTVV.

The chain is built from TRBV27 and TRBJ2-1, with TRBD2 identical over 8 bases. This CDR3 is built from 17 residues. With 3 bases clipped from V and 4 bases from J, the junction kept 11 bases outside the gene matches. Germline CDR1 reads MNHEY; CDR2 reads SMNVEV (reference sequence). CDR3 in amino acids: CASSFGSGIRGYNEQFF. In DNA form, the CDR3 reads TGTGCCAGCAGTTTTGGTAGCGGGATAAGGGGTTACAATGAGCAGTTCTTC.

This rearrangement joins TRBV29-1 to TRBJ1-2; 7 bases are a match to TRBD1. This CDR3 contains 12 residues. Germline values: CDR1 SQVTM, CDR2 ANQGSEA. Trimming cost V 6 bases and J 6 bases; bases outside gene matches: 7. The CDR3 loop is CSVSDRDHGYTF. The CDR3 coding sequence is TGCAGCGTCTCCGACAGGGACCATGGCTACACCTTC. Supplemented by reference TRBV29-1 and TRBJ1-2, the full variable domain reads SAVISQKPSRDICQRGTSLTIQCQVDSQVTMMFWYRQQPGQSLTLIATANQGSEATYESGFVIDKFPISRPNLTFSTLTVSNMSPEDSSIYLCSVSDRDHGYTFGSGTRLTVV.